Shown below are 24 T cell receptor beta chains from a single sample sequenced in a study of OX40 agonist ivuxolimab in advanced cancers. TCRdb keeps only in-frame clones here, not all; method: immunoSEQ multiplex PCR. The table has tens of thousands of clones, 75% to 85% seen once. The source material was CD4+ or CD8+ T cells sorted from blood, sampled in a trial of the OX40 agonist ivuxolimab. The receptors come from an adult with an advanced solid tumor such as melanoma, head and neck, liver or kidney cancer.

J is TRBJ1-5 and V is TRBV6-1, with 8 bases that match TRBD1. V gave up 4 bases and J gave up 7 bases; unmatched junction bases: 6. CDR3 length equals 14 residues. Per the germline V gene, CDR1 is MNHNS and CDR2 is SASEGT. The CDR3 sequence: CASSANRGIQPQHF. The CDR3 DNA reads TGTGCCAGCAGTGCGAACAGGGGGATACAGCCCCAGCATTTT.

This chain links TRBV2 with TRBJ1-2; no clear D gene. CDR1 is SNHLY, CDR2 FYNNEI, per germline. Between the trimmed V and J ends, which lost 2 bases and 2 bases, there was a span of 12 bases. The CDR3 has 15 amino acids. CDR3 loop: CASSETPPGNYGYTF. The DNA of the CDR3 is TGTGCCAGCAGTGAAACTCCCCCAGGAAACTATGGCTACACCTTC. The full variable domain, its missing parts supplied by reference TRBV2 and TRBJ1-2, is EPEVTQTPSHQVTQMGQEVILRCVPISNHLYFYWYRQILGQKVEFLVSFYNNEISEKSEIFDDQFSVERPDGSNFTLKIRSTKLEDSAMYFCASSETPPGNYGYTFGSGTRLTVV.

V usage is TRBV9 and J usage is TRBJ1-2, with D perhaps TRBD1 (6 bases). Germline-derived CDR1 and CDR2 are SGDLS and YYNGEE. The V end was cut by 0 bases, the J end by 3 bases, with 9 bases between. The CDR3 is 14 residues long. DNA for the CDR3: TGTGCCAGCAGCGTAGCGGGGGGCTACTATGGCTACACCTTC. Translated: CASSVAGGYYGYTF.

This chain joins TRBV7-9 and TRBJ2-3, with TRBD2 matching over 8 bases. This CDR3 has 15 amino acids. V dropped 6 bases and J dropped 4; count of bases not matched to a gene: 9. Germline V gene sequence: CDR1 SEHNR, CDR2 FQNEAQ (reference sequence). The CDR3 DNA follows: TGTGCCAGCAGTAAAGTACGGGGGGGCTCAGATACGCAGTATTTT. This translates into CASSKVRGGSDTQYF.

This chain connects TRBV27 to TRBJ2-2; possible D gene TRBD1, 6 bases. CDR1 and CDR2 (germline): MNHEY, SMNVEV (reference sequence). Trimming cost V 3 bases and J 4 bases, with 21 bases left between them. The CDR3 contains 18 residues. CDR3 coding DNA: TGTGCCAGCAGTTTCTGGTGGCAGGGGAATAGTAGCACCGGGGAGCTGTTTTTT. As protein: CASSFWWQGNSSTGELFF.

V gene TRBV9 combines with J gene TRBJ1-2; 7 bases are shared with TRBD1. The CDR3 length is 16 residues. Trimming cost V 4 bases and J 7 bases; bases outside gene matches: 16. Looked up from germline, CDR1 is SGDLS and CDR2 is YYNGEE. CDR3 residues: CASSPSGEGARSGYTF. The CDR3 DNA follows: TGTGCCAGCAGCCCAAGTGGGGAGGGGGCCCGAAGTGGCTACACCTTC.

In this sample, this clone turned up once. The rearrangement joins TRBV2 to TRBJ2-7; D is unclear. This CDR3 has 14 residues. The V gene's germline CDR1 is SNHLY and CDR2 FYNNEI. Deletions cut 4 bases from V and 0 bases from J, with 10 bases between. CDR3 in DNA: TGTGCCAGCAGTGGACAACTGAGCTCCTACGAGCAGTACTTC. Translating gives CASSGQLSSYEQYF.

This sequence joins TRBV4-3 and TRBJ1-4; no firm D call. Germline V gene data show CDR1 as LGHNA and CDR2 as YSLEER. This CDR3 contains 11 residues. The V and J ends lost 1 base and 10 bases respectively, with 4 bases between them. The CDR3 bases are TGCGCCAGCAGCCAAGGGTCAAAACTGTTTTTT. It specifies CASSQGSKLFF.

V gene TRBV7-9 combines with J gene TRBJ2-1; 12 bases agree with TRBD2. With 1 base clipped from V and 2 bases from J, the junction kept 3 bases outside the gene matches. CDR1 and CDR2 from the germline V gene are SEHNR and FQNEAQ (reference sequence). The CDR3 is made up of 17 amino acids. The CDR3 DNA sequence: TGTGCCAGCAGCTTAGAACTAGCGGGAGGTACCTACAATGAGCAGTTCTTC. Encoded protein: CASSLELAGGTYNEQFF.

The V gene is TRBV4-1, the J gene TRBJ1-1; 9 bases fit TRBD1. V shed 4 bases and J 3 bases; nucleotides not matched to a gene: 0. The CDR3 is 13 amino acids. Germline V CDR1 and CDR2: MGHRA, YSYEKL. CDR3: CASSRDRDTEAFF. The DNA of the CDR3 is TGCGCCAGCAGCCGGGACAGGGACACTGAAGCTTTCTTT.

The V gene is TRBV11-2, the J gene TRBJ1-3; D not certain. Trimming shortened V by 3 bases and J by 1 base, and 10 bases separated the two germline ends. Per the germline V gene, CDR1 is SGHAT and CDR2 is FQNNGV. The CDR3 consists of 15 residues. CDR3 amino acids: CASSLMSGSGNTIYF. The DNA for the CDR3 is TGTGCCAGCAGCTTGATGTCCGGATCTGGAAACACCATATATTTT.

The chain uses TRBV13 and TRBJ2-3; the match to TRBD2 covers 11 bases. With V trimmed by 5 bases and J by 6 bases, 7 bases remained unmatched. Germline V gene lookup returns CDR1 PRHDT and CDR2 FYEKMQ (reference sequence). CDR3 length: 15 residues. CDR3 in DNA: TGTGCCAGCAGCCCCGTAGCGGGGGGGATGGATACGCAGTATTTT. Its protein product is CASSPVAGGMDTQYF.

The CDR3 region is CASSQEPGQFLGGYTF. The CDR3 DNA reads TGCGCCAGCAGCCAAGAACCCGGACAGTTCTTAGGTGGCTACACCTTC. V gene TRBV4-1 combines with J gene TRBJ1-2; TRBD1 is a possible D gene (6 bases). V was trimmed by 0 bases and J by 7 bases, leaving 18 bases between them. The CDR3 is 16 amino acids. Germline loops: CDR1 MGHRA, CDR2 YSYEKL.

The chain is built from TRBV6-5 and TRBJ1-1, with D possibly being TRBD1 (5 bases). The CDR3 contains 13 residues. The V gene's germline CDR1 is MNHEY and CDR2 SVGAGI. V lost 5 bases and J 6 bases, leaving 13 bases between the germline ends. CDR3 DNA sequence: TGTGCCAGCAGTCGGGGCGAGGACCCTGAAGCTTTCTTT. Its protein product is CASSRGEDPEAFF.

V gene TRBV6-5 combines with J gene TRBJ2-1, with 7 bases identical to TRBD1. The CDR3 consists of 13 residues. The V and J ends lost 2 bases and 5 bases, in that order; junction bases with no gene match: 0. Germline values: CDR1 MNHEY, CDR2 SVGAGI. CDR3 protein: CASSYGQDNEQFF. The CDR3 DNA reads as TGTGCCAGCAGTTACGGACAGGACAATGAGCAGTTCTTC.

The chain combines TRBV27 with TRBJ1-4; D is uncertain. The CDR3 length is 14 residues. CDR1 is MNHEY and CDR2 is SMNVEV in the germline V gene (reference sequence). V was cut by 4 bases and J by 6 bases, with 12 bases left in between. The CDR3 reads CASSSHKKDEKLFF. CDR3 coding DNA: TGTGCCAGCAGTTCGCATAAAAAGGATGAAAAACTGTTTTTT.

The rearrangement uses TRBV2 and TRBJ1-1; 8 bases align to TRBD1. The CDR3 contains 18 residues. Germline CDR1 and CDR2: SNHLY and FYNNEI. V was clipped by 11 bases and J by 4 bases; unmatched bases: 24. Written as DNA, the CDR3 is TGTGCCGGATCCGGGACAAGAAACAGGGGGGTATCGTCCACTGAAGCTTTCTTT. Translated: CAGSGTRNRGVSSTEAFF.

The chain links TRBV28 to TRBJ1-5, with 10 bases matching TRBD1. Losses at the gene ends were 4 bases for V and 6 bases for J; bases not matched to a gene: 9. Germline V gene lookup returns CDR1 MDHEN and CDR2 SYDVKM. The CDR3 has 16 residues. DNA for the CDR3: TGTGCCAGCAGTTCCCCCAGGACAGGGGGGCGTCAGCCCCAGCATTTT. It encodes CASSSPRTGGRQPQHF.

This sequence joins TRBV7-9 and TRBJ2-3, with a tentative D call TRBD2 (7 bases). The V gene lost 5 bases and the J gene lost 2 bases, with 17 bases spanning the gap. Germline loops: CDR1 SEHNR, CDR2 FQNEAQ (reference sequence). This CDR3 is built from 16 residues. CDR3 sequence: CASSPPARGATDTQYF. The DNA for the CDR3 is TGTGCCAGCAGCCCCCCCGCCCGGGGGGCCACAGATACGCAGTATTTT.

V is TRBV19 and J is TRBJ2-7; D uncertain. V shed 3 bases and J shed 0 bases, with 12 bases lying between them. The CDR3 is 15 amino acids. Germline CDR1 and CDR2: LNHDA and SQIVND (reference sequence). The CDR3 DNA is TGTGCCAGTAGTATCGGGCCCCTGACCTCCTACGAGCAGTACTTC. It specifies CASSIGPLTSYEQYF.

The V call is TRBV4-2, the J call TRBJ2-1; 9 bases align to TRBD1. Per germline, CDR1 LGHNA and CDR2 YNFKEQ. Trimming took 2 bases from V and 7 from J; bases not matched to a gene: 9. CDR3 length: 16 amino acids. CDR3: CASSQMTGGGRNEQFF. The CDR3 region has the DNA TGTGCCAGCAGCCAAATGACAGGGGGGGGTAGAAATGAGCAGTTCTTC.

This CDR3 is CASSLAINRGREGYTF. In DNA, the CDR3 is TGCGCCAGCAGCTTGGCCATTAACAGGGGGCGAGAAGGCTACACCTTC. The J gene is TRBJ1-2, the V gene TRBV5-1, with 9 bases matching TRBD1. The CDR3 has 16 residues. V dropped 0 bases and J dropped 8; count of bases not matched to a gene: 11. CDR1 is SGHRS and CDR2 is YFSETQ in the germline V gene.

This chain links TRBV5-6 with TRBJ2-3, with 7 bases matching TRBD2. Germline CDR1 reads SGHDT; CDR2 reads YYEEEE. V shed 4 bases and J 2 bases; nucleotides not matched to a gene: 4. This CDR3 contains 14 residues. CDR3 nucleotide sequence: TGTGCCAGCAGCAAAGCGGGAACCACAGATACGCAGTATTTT. Translated: CASSKAGTTDTQYF.

This clone appeared a single time. The gene calls are TRBV13 and TRBJ1-1, with D uncertain. The germline gives CDR1 PRHDT, CDR2 FYEKMQ (reference sequence). V dropped 3 bases and J dropped 1 base, with 9 bases sitting between them. The CDR3 has 14 amino acids. This CDR3 is CASSFLAENTEAFF. The CDR3 DNA follows: TGTGCCAGCAGCTTCCTTGCGGAGAACACTGAAGCTTTCTTT.